A selection of T cell receptor beta chains follows, all from one sample in a study of T cell responses to AZD1222 COVID-19 vaccine. Assay: immunoSEQ multiplex PCR; the TCRdb copy retains only in-frame clones and omits some. In the table there are 150,000 to 250,000 clones, roughly 90% of which are singletons. Sequences were derived from peripheral blood, sampled 28 days after the second AZD1222 dose. The source of these receptors is an adult who received the AZD1222 COVID-19 vaccine. The CDR3 runs from the conserved cysteine through the conserved F or W. D genes are given only for firm matches. Clone size is shown for a subset of rows, as once, few, many or a class of expanded clone.

v_call	d_call	clone_size	j_call	cdr3_aa	cdr3_nt
TRBV6-5	NA	NA	TRBJ1-1	CASSYAGRVTFF	TGTGCCAGCAGTTACGCCGGGAGGGTGACTTTCTTT
TRBV4-1	NA	NA	TRBJ1-3	CASSGTIFSGNTIYF	TGCGCCAGCAGCGGGACCATTTTCTCTGGAAACACCATATATTTT
TRBV5-1	NA	NA	TRBJ1-3	CASSSTSGTSGNTIYF	TGCGCCAGCAGCTCTACTTCCGGGACCTCTGGAAACACCATATATTTT
TRBV11-3	NA	few	TRBJ2-1	CASSLVSGGYYNEQFF	TGTGCCAGCAGCTTAGTGTCTGGAGGATATTACAATGAGCAGTTCTTC
TRBV6-5	NA	NA	TRBJ2-7	CASTRWDVRSHEQYF	TGTGCCAGCACCCGATGGGACGTAAGGAGCCACGAGCAGTACTTC
TRBV7-2	TRBD1	NA	TRBJ1-5	CASSSTGTGNQPQHF	TGTGCCAGCAGTTCAACCGGGACAGGGAATCAGCCCCAGCATTTT
TRBV5-4	TRBD1	NA	TRBJ1-5	CASSPDRGQPQHF	TGTGCCAGCAGCCCCGACAGGGGGCAGCCCCAGCATTTT
TRBV27	NA	few	TRBJ2-7	CASSLTRLVSYEQYF	TGTGCCAGCAGTTTAACCCGCCTAGTAAGCTACGAGCAGTACTTC
TRBV28	TRBD1	NA	TRBJ2-7	CASLRPSSDRAYEQYF	TGTGCCAGCCTTAGACCCTCAAGCGACAGGGCCTACGAGCAGTACTTC
TRBV7-9	NA	few	TRBJ1-4	CASSRISEKLFF	TGTGCCAGCAGCCGTATTTCCGAAAAACTGTTTTTT
TRBV6-2/TRBV6-3	NA	NA	TRBJ2-1	CASSSFGASSYNEQFF	TGTGCCAGCAGTTCTTTCGGCGCGAGCTCCTACAATGAGCAGTTCTTC
TRBV27	NA	NA	TRBJ2-1	CASSSTSRSYNEQFF	TGTGCCAGCAGTTCCACGTCCCGCTCCTACAATGAGCAGTTCTTC
TRBV30	TRBD1	NA	TRBJ1-1	CAWTRQGVNTEAFF	TGTGCCTGGACCCGACAGGGAGTGAACACTGAAGCTTTCTTT
TRBV4-3	NA	NA	TRBJ2-5	CASSQEIGETQYF	TGCGCCAGCAGCCAAGAAATAGGGGAGACCCAGTACTTC
TRBV30	NA	NA	TRBJ2-3	CAWSLSTDTQYF	TGTGCCTGGAGTCTTAGCACAGATACGCAGTATTTT
TRBV18	TRBD1	NA	TRBJ2-6	CASSHGTGAGANVLTF	TGTGCCAGCTCCCACGGGACAGGCGCCGGGGCCAACGTCCTGACTTTC
TRBV28	NA	NA	TRBJ2-7	CASSLEGSWGEQYF	TGTGCCAGCAGTTTAGAGGGTAGCTGGGGGGAGCAGTACTTC
TRBV5-8	TRBD1	NA	TRBJ2-7	CASSFPGTGTVEQYF	TGTGCCAGCAGCTTTCCCGGGACAGGGACTGTCGAGCAGTACTTC
TRBV4-1	TRBD2	NA	TRBJ2-1	CASSQDPAGVLYNEQFF	TGCGCCAGCAGCCAAGATCCAGCGGGAGTTTTGTACAATGAGCAGTTCTTC
TRBV29-1	NA	NA	TRBJ1-1	CSVRRPTNTEAFF	TGCAGCGTTCGCAGGCCTACGAACACTGAAGCTTTCTTT
TRBV7-2	TRBD2	NA	TRBJ2-7	CASSLVLAGLTYEQYF	TGTGCCAGCAGCTTAGTACTAGCGGGCCTTACCTACGAGCAGTACTTC
TRBV29-1	NA	NA	TRBJ1-1	CSVGSMKDGSEAFF	TGCAGCGTTGGGAGTATGAAGGACGGGAGTGAAGCTTTCTTT
TRBV12-3/TRBV12-4	NA	once	TRBJ1-6	CASSSQRGSPLHF	TGTGCCAGCAGTTCCCAACGGGGCTCACCCCTCCACTTT
TRBV2	TRBD1	NA	TRBJ2-3	CASNRQGDTQYF	TGTGCCAGCAACCGACAGGGTGATACGCAGTATTTT
TRBV9	TRBD2	NA	TRBJ2-1	CASSPYTSGSYNEQFF	TGTGCCAGCAGCCCTTATACTAGCGGCTCCTACAATGAGCAGTTCTTC
TRBV15	TRBD1	NA	TRBJ1-2	CATSGIQGRVGYTF	TGTGCCACCAGCGGAATACAGGGGAGGGTCGGCTACACCTTC
TRBV28	NA	NA	TRBJ2-2	CASSHSASNTGELFF	TGTGCCAGCAGCCATAGCGCCTCGAACACCGGGGAGCTGTTTTTT
TRBV2	NA	NA	TRBJ2-5	CASSENAGSRETQYF	TGTGCCAGCAGTGAAAACGCGGGGTCCCGGGAGACCCAGTACTTC
TRBV30	NA	NA	TRBJ2-6	CAWSPTRAGANVLTF	TGTGCCTGGAGCCCGACGAGGGCTGGGGCCAACGTCCTGACTTTC
TRBV9	TRBD2	few	TRBJ2-2	CASSSRSSGGNTGELFF	TGTGCCAGCAGCTCCAGAAGTAGCGGGGGGAACACCGGGGAGCTGTTTTTT
TRBV5-1	NA	NA	TRBJ2-6	CASSLGPVSGANVLTF	TGCGCCAGCAGCCTCGGACCGGTCTCTGGGGCCAACGTCCTGACTTTC
TRBV12-3/TRBV12-4	NA	NA	TRBJ1-1	CASSRGGVTEAFF	TGTGCCAGCAGTCGAGGTGGGGTTACTGAAGCTTTCTTT
TRBV30	TRBD2	NA	TRBJ2-1	CAWSSRTSGSGNEQFF	TGTGCCTGGAGTTCACGGACTAGCGGGAGTGGTAATGAGCAGTTCTTC
TRBV28	NA	NA	TRBJ1-5	CASTNVGGPRGLQPQHF	TGTGCCAGCACCAACGTAGGGGGGCCTCGGGGGTTACAGCCCCAGCATTTT
TRBV5-1	TRBD2	once	TRBJ2-1	CASSFTSGSSYNEQFF	TGCGCCAGCAGCTTTACGAGCGGGAGCTCCTACAATGAGCAGTTCTTC
TRBV7-8	NA	NA	TRBJ1-4	CASSLWEGREKLFF	TGTGCCAGCAGCTTATGGGAGGGACGTGAAAAACTGTTTTTT
TRBV21-1	NA	NA	TRBJ1-6	CPQQDRGNSPLHF	TGTCCACAGCAGGACAGGGGTAATTCACCCCTCCACTTT
TRBV30	TRBD1	NA	TRBJ1-3	CAWSPPWDRGRRNTIYF	TGTGCCTGGAGTCCGCCTTGGGACAGGGGGCGTAGAAACACCATATATTTT
TRBV6-6	NA	NA	TRBJ1-1	CASSYSSGDGTEAFF	TGTGCCAGCAGTTACTCGTCCGGGGATGGCACTGAAGCTTTCTTT
TRBV5-5	NA	NA	TRBJ2-1	CASSPGTQVPYNEQFF	TGTGCCAGCAGCCCGGGGACTCAGGTTCCATACAATGAGCAGTTCTTC
TRBV10-2	TRBD1	NA	TRBJ2-7	CASSEGQGLGEQYF	TGCGCCAGCAGTGAAGGACAGGGGTTGGGAGAGCAGTACTTC
TRBV15	NA	NA	TRBJ1-5	CATRSDSNQPQHF	TGTGCCACCAGGAGTGATAGCAATCAGCCCCAGCATTTT
TRBV6-1	TRBD2	NA	TRBJ2-1	CASSEAMWGGRGEQFF	TGTGCCAGCAGTGAAGCGATGTGGGGAGGGCGGGGTGAGCAGTTCTTC